The 31 T cell receptor beta chains below all came from one sample that was sequenced in a study of T cell responses to AZD1222 COVID-19 vaccine. TCRdb's table, derived via immunoSEQ multiplex PCR, lists solely in-frame clones and lacks some. The sample lists about 160,000 clones; roughly 94% were seen once. The specimen comprised peripheral blood, sampled on day 0 of MenACWY control vaccination. These receptor sequences come from an adult in good health.

This sequence joins TRBV11-2 and TRBJ2-7; D might be TRBD2 (6 bases). CDR3 length: 14 amino acids. Deletions cut 5 bases from V and 3 bases from J, with 14 bases between. Germline V CDR1 and CDR2: SGHAT, FQNNGV. In nucleotides, the CDR3 is TGTGCCAGCAGCGCAGGGACTTCTTACTACGAGCAGTACTTC. Translating gives CASSAGTSYYEQYF.

The rearrangement uses TRBV9 and TRBJ2-7; 7 nucleotides line up with TRBD2. With V trimmed by 5 bases and J by 4 bases, 15 bases remained unmatched. The germline V gene encodes CDR1 SGDLS and CDR2 YYNGEE. The CDR3 covers 16 residues. The CDR3 protein is CASRPGYTSAPYEQYF. In DNA, the CDR3 is TGTGCCAGCAGGCCGGGATACACTAGCGCACCGTACGAGCAGTACTTC.

This chain joins TRBV27 and TRBJ2-7; possibly TRBD2 for D (6 bases). The germline V gene encodes CDR1 MNHEY and CDR2 SMNVEV (reference sequence). The CDR3 totals 15 residues. Deletions cut 8 bases from V and 7 bases from J, with 24 bases between. In nucleotides, the CDR3 is TGTGCCAGCCAACATAGCGGCCGGGGCGCATCGGAGCAGTACTTC. Translated: CASQHSGRGASEQYF.

This chain links TRBV18 with TRBJ2-2, with TRBD1 matching over 7 bases. Trimming took 4 bases from V and 0 from J; bases not matched to a gene: 5. The length of the CDR3 is 16 residues. From germline, CDR1 is KGHSH and CDR2 LQKENI. The CDR3 region has the DNA TGTGCCAGCTCACAATCGGGACAGTCGAACACCGGGGAGCTGTTTTTT. Protein sequence: CASSQSGQSNTGELFF.

CDR3 nucleotide sequence: TGTGCCAGCAGCGTAGGGTTAGCGGGGGGGCGGTCACGGTTCTTC. The encoded protein is CASSVGLAGGRSRFF. The chain has TRBV9 and TRBJ2-1, with 11 bases lining up with TRBD2. Losses at the gene ends were 0 bases for V and 15 bases for J; bases not matched to a gene: 11. Per germline, CDR1 SGDLS and CDR2 YYNGEE. The CDR3 totals 15 residues.

V and J are TRBV11-2 and TRBJ1-2; D remains ambiguous. The CDR3 has 13 amino acids. V was pared by 2 bases and J by 0 bases, with 4 bases between. The germline gives CDR1 SGHAT, CDR2 FQNNGV. CDR3 amino acids: CASSLTANYGYTF. The CDR3, as DNA: TGTGCCAGCAGCTTAACAGCTAACTATGGCTACACCTTC.

As DNA, the CDR3 is TGCGCCAGTATGACTAGCGGGGCCACCGGGGAGCTGTTTTTT. It encodes CASMTSGATGELFF. The chain carries TRBV5-1 and TRBJ2-2; 11 bases fit TRBD2. V shed 8 bases and J 4 bases; nucleotides not matched to a gene: 4. The germline V gene encodes CDR1 SGHRS and CDR2 YFSETQ. The CDR3 has 14 amino acids. The full variable domain, completed using reference TRBV5-1 and TRBJ2-2, is KAGVTQTPRYLIKTRGQQVTLSCSPISGHRSVSWYQQTPGQGLQFLFEYFSETQRNKGNFPGRFSGRQFSNSRSEMNVSTLELGDSALYLCASMTSGATGELFFGEGSRLTVL.

The sample holds one count of this clone. The rearrangement links TRBV5-5 to TRBJ1-1, with D tentatively TRBD1 (6 bases). Trimming stripped 4 bases from V and 0 bases from J, with 13 bases between. Germline CDR1 SGHKS, CDR2 YYEKEE (reference sequence). The CDR3 totals 15 residues. The chain's CDR3 is CASSNRGTLNTEAFF. The CDR3 DNA reads as TGTGCCAGCAGCAATCGGGGGACATTGAACACTGAAGCTTTCTTT.

The chain uses TRBV5-6 and TRBJ1-1; D uncertain. Trimming left V 0 bases short and J 4 bases short, with 19 bases between. Germline CDR1 reads SGHDT; CDR2 reads YYEEEE. The CDR3 extends over 17 amino acids. This chain's CDR3 is CASSLGGHSNFITEAFF. In DNA, the CDR3 is TGTGCCAGCAGCTTGGGAGGCCATAGTAACTTTATCACTGAAGCTTTCTTT. Full variable domain (outside the CDR3, taken from reference TRBV5-6 and TRBJ1-1): DAGVTQSPTHLIKTRGQQVTLRCSPKSGHDTVSWYQQALGQGPQFIFQYYEEEERQRGNFPDRFSGHQFPNYSSELNVNALLLGDSALYLCASSLGGHSNFITEAFFGQGTRLTVV.

The chain has TRBV6-1 and TRBJ1-1; D is unresolved. Germline V CDR1 and CDR2: MNHNS, SASEGT. The length of the CDR3 is 15 residues. The V end lost 0 bases, the J end lost 4 bases, and 12 bases lay between the germline ends. CDR3 in DNA: TGTGCCAGCAGTGAAGCGAGGGCGTTGGGCACTGAAGCTTTCTTT. This translates into CASSEARALGTEAFF.

This clone was observed a few times. This chain uses TRBV18 with TRBJ2-1; 11 nucleotides agree with TRBD2. The V and J ends lost 1 base and 0 bases, in that order; junction bases with no gene match: 2. Per germline, CDR1 KGHSH and CDR2 LQKENI. CDR3 length: 17 residues. The CDR3 DNA is TGTGCCAGCTCACCACGGACTAGCGGGCCCTCCTACAATGAGCAGTTCTTC. Translating gives CASSPRTSGPSYNEQFF.

This clone was counted a single time. This chain joins TRBV5-5 and TRBJ2-5; tentative D call: TRBD2 (5 bases). This CDR3 contains 15 residues. Germline V gene lookup returns CDR1 SGHKS and CDR2 YYEKEE (reference sequence). The V end was cut by 2 bases, the J end by 0 bases, with 11 bases between. The CDR3: CASSFLSVNQETQYF. Written as DNA, the CDR3 is TGTGCCAGCAGCTTCCTTAGCGTAAACCAAGAGACCCAGTACTTC.

The chain carries TRBV18 and TRBJ1-2; no clear D. Trimming removed 8 bases from V and 0 bases from J, with 13 bases in between. The CDR3 consists of 14 residues. Per the germline V gene, CDR1 is KGHSH and CDR2 is LQKENI. This chain's CDR3 is CASVGEGTNYGYTF. CDR3 sequence (DNA): TGTGCCAGCGTGGGTGAAGGGACTAACTATGGCTACACCTTC.

The chain is built from TRBV19 and TRBJ1-1, with D perhaps TRBD1 (6 bases). Germline V CDR1 and CDR2: LNHDA, SQIVND (reference sequence). The V gene lost 5 bases and the J gene lost 5 bases, with 9 bases spanning the gap. This CDR3 has 12 amino acids. CDR3 protein: CASSGGRTEAFF. For the CDR3, the DNA is TGTGCCAGTAGTGGGGGCAGGACTGAAGCTTTCTTT.

The chain combines TRBV6-5 with TRBJ1-2, with D unresolved. This CDR3 region has 14 residues. The germline gives CDR1 MNHEY, CDR2 SVGAGI. Trimming removed 6 bases from V and 8 bases from J, with 19 bases in between. CDR3 sequence (DNA): TGTGCCAGCAGGGCGGATGGGCGGCTTATGGGCTACACCTTC. Translating gives CASRADGRLMGYTF.

This clone was counted once. The chain links TRBV13 to TRBJ2-1, with TRBD1 matching 10 bases. Unmatched junction bases numbered 4, after V lost 3 bases and J lost 5 bases. Looked up from germline, CDR1 is PRHDT and CDR2 is FYEKMQ (reference sequence). This CDR3 spans 15 amino acids. The CDR3: CASSFRDRGDNEQFF. The CDR3 DNA reads as TGTGCCAGCAGCTTCCGGGACAGGGGAGACAATGAGCAGTTCTTC.

This clone was seen just once. The rearrangement uses TRBV6-2 or TRBV6-3 and TRBJ1-5, with D tentatively TRBD1 (6 bases). The CDR3 has 14 residues. Germline V gene lookup returns CDR1 MNHEY and CDR2 SVGEGT. V was shortened by 2 bases and J by 5 bases, with 10 bases between the two germline ends. The CDR3 here is CASSYEGEDQPQHF. The DNA for the CDR3 is TGTGCCAGCAGTTACGAGGGGGAGGATCAGCCCCAGCATTTT.

V is TRBV27 and J is TRBJ1-1; possible D gene TRBD1, 6 bases. V lost 6 bases and J lost 2, with 22 bases in between. The germline V gene encodes CDR1 MNHEY and CDR2 SMNVEV (reference sequence). The CDR3 length is 17 residues. The CDR3 sequence: CASRLKLGGAYNTEAFF. CDR3 sequence (DNA): TGTGCCAGCAGACTAAAACTAGGGGGGGCTTACAACACTGAAGCTTTCTTT.

V gene TRBV19 combines with J gene TRBJ2-1; the match to TRBD2 covers 12 bases. The CDR3 is 19 amino acids. Trimming cost V 5 bases and J 3 bases; bases outside gene matches: 14. CDR1 and CDR2 (germline): LNHDA, SQIVND (reference sequence). The CDR3 nucleotides are TGTGCCAGTAGTCCATTGACTAGCGGGAGCCTGGGATACTACAATGAGCAGTTCTTC. This translates into CASSPLTSGSLGYYNEQFF.

The J gene is TRBJ1-4, the V gene TRBV19, with D unclear. Trimming shortened V by 1 base and J by 0 bases, and 6 bases separated the two germline ends. Germline CDR1 LNHDA, CDR2 SQIVND (reference sequence). CDR3 size: 15 residues. CDR3 in amino acids: CASSIGQATNEKLFF. CDR3 bases: TGTGCCAGTAGTATAGGCCAGGCAACTAATGAAAAACTGTTTTTT. Using reference TRBV19 and TRBJ1-4 for the parts outside the CDR3, the full variable domain is DGGITQSPKYLFRKEGQNVTLSCEQNLNHDAMYWYRQDPGQGLRLIYYSQIVNDFQKGDIAEGYSVSREKKESFPLTVTSAQKNPTAFYLCASSIGQATNEKLFFGSGTQLSVL.

This chain joins TRBV3-1 (or the pseudogene TRBV3-2) and TRBJ2-2, with 8 positions matching TRBD1. The junction had 6 bases not matched to a gene; V was cut back by 0 bases and J by 6 bases. The CDR3 has 16 residues. The germline gives CDR1 LGHDT, CDR2 YNNKEL (reference sequence). The CDR3 region is CASSQDLRRGPGELFF. The CDR3 DNA reads as TGTGCCAGCAGCCAAGATCTACGCAGGGGGCCCGGGGAGCTGTTTTTT.

The rearrangement joins TRBV5-1 to TRBJ2-6; tentatively, D is TRBD2 (6 bases). The CDR3 is 15 residues long. Germline loops: CDR1 SGHRS, CDR2 YFSETQ. The V gene lost 4 bases and the J gene lost 2 bases, with 10 bases spanning the gap. CDR3 sequence (DNA): TGCGCCAGCAGCCCGGGGGTGGCTGGGGCCAACGTCCTGACTTTC. Protein product: CASSPGVAGANVLTF. The entire variable domain, with the rest obtained from reference TRBV5-1 and TRBJ2-6, is as follows: KAGVTQTPRYLIKTRGQQVTLSCSPISGHRSVSWYQQTPGQGLQFLFEYFSETQRNKGNFPGRFSGRQFSNSRSEMNVSTLELGDSALYLCASSPGVAGANVLTFGAGSRLTVL.

The gene calls are TRBV2 and TRBJ2-3; TRBD2 agrees at 7 bases. The trim removed 2 bases at V and 5 bases at J, leaving 7 bases unmatched. The CDR3 is made up of 15 amino acids. Germline CDR1 and CDR2: SNHLY and FYNNEI. The CDR3 nucleotides are TGTGCCAGCAGTGAACGAACTAGCGCCGGAGATACGCAGTATTTT. Protein sequence: CASSERTSAGDTQYF.

The chain combines TRBV28 with TRBJ2-7, with D hard to call. V lost 2 bases and J lost 3, with 11 bases in between. The CDR3 consists of 14 residues. Germline values: CDR1 MDHEN, CDR2 SYDVKM. The chain's CDR3 is CASSLGRTGYEQYF. The CDR3 nucleotides are TGTGCCAGCAGTTTAGGCAGGACGGGCTACGAGCAGTACTTC.

The rearrangement links TRBV2 to TRBJ2-2; the match to TRBD2 covers 8 bases. With V trimmed by 3 bases and J by 7 bases, 10 bases remained unmatched. Looked up from germline, CDR1 is SNHLY and CDR2 is FYNNEI. This CDR3 contains 16 residues. CDR3 loop: CASSEFIAGRDGELFF. For the CDR3, the DNA is TGTGCCAGCAGTGAGTTCATAGCGGGAAGGGACGGGGAGCTGTTTTTT.

The chain uses TRBV3-1 (or the pseudogene TRBV3-2) and TRBJ2-7, with a weak D call TRBD2 (5 bases). Germline lookup yields CDR1 LGHDT and CDR2 YNNKEL (reference sequence). This CDR3 is built from 18 residues. Trimming shortened V by 0 bases and J by 5 bases, and 23 bases separated the two germline ends. CDR3 residues: CASSQEGEFGPTEDEQYF. The DNA of the CDR3 is TGTGCCAGCAGCCAAGAAGGTGAGTTCGGACCCACGGAGGACGAGCAGTACTTC.

V and J are TRBV25-1 and TRBJ1-4; D not resolved. Between the trimmed V and J ends, which lost 7 bases and 6 bases, there was a span of 3 bases. Germline V lookup: CDR1 MGHDK, CDR2 SYGVNS. CDR3 length: 10 residues. CDR3 protein: CASKDEKLFF. CDR3 bases: TGTGCCAGCAAGGATGAAAAACTGTTTTTT.

The chain recombines TRBV7-2 with TRBJ2-2, with D uncertain. The length of the CDR3 is 16 residues. Germline V gene sequence: CDR1 SGHTA, CDR2 FQGNSA. V was cut by 0 bases and J by 2 bases, with 10 bases left in between. DNA for the CDR3: TGTGCCAGCAGCTTAGCCACAGCTTTAAACACCGGGGAGCTGTTTTTT. It encodes CASSLATALNTGELFF.

This clone was observed a single time. This rearrangement joins TRBV15 to TRBJ2-1; D is unresolved. V was cut by 3 bases and J by 0 bases, with 9 bases left in between. The CDR3 spans 15 residues. Germline CDR1 is LNHNV and CDR2 is YYDKDF (reference sequence). CDR3 bases: TGTGCCACCAGCAGTGTGTTCGGCTCCTACAATGAGCAGTTCTTC. Its translation: CATSSVFGSYNEQFF.

Note on this clone: This sample also contains other DNA sequences that code for the same CDR3. The chain combines TRBV12-3 or TRBV12-4 with TRBJ1-2, with D perhaps matching TRBD1 (5 bases). This CDR3 is 13 amino acids long. Trimming pared 3 bases from V and 2 bases from J, leaving 7 bases between. The DNA for the CDR3 is TGTGCCAGCAGTTTGCAGGGCAACTATGGCTACACCTTC. This sequence encodes CASSLQGNYGYTF.

The chain is built from TRBV19 and TRBJ2-5; 9 bases match TRBD2. V was pared by 5 bases and J by 4 bases, with 8 bases of the junction left unmatched. Germline loops: CDR1 LNHDA, CDR2 SQIVND (reference sequence). The CDR3 is 15 amino acids. The CDR3 loop reads CASSWLAGLGETQYF. As DNA, the CDR3 is TGTGCCAGTAGTTGGCTAGCGGGACTAGGAGAGACCCAGTACTTC.